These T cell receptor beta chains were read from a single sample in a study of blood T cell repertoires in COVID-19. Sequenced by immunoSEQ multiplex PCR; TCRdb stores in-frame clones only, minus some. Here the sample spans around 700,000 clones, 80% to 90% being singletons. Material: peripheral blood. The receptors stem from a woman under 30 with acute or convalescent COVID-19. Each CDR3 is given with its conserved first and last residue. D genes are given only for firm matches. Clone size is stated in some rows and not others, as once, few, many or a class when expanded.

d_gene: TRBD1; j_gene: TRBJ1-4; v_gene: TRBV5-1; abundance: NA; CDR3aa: CASSIGTENEKLFF; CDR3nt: TGCGCCAGCAGCATAGGGACAGAGAATGAAAAACTGTTTTTT
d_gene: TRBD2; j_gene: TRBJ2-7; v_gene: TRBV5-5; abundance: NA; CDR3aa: CASSQDGREQYF; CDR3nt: TGTGCCAGCAGCCAGGACGGGAGGGAGCAGTACTTC
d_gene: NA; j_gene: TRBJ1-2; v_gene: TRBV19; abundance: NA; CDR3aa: CASSPRQISNYGYTF; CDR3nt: TGTGCCAGTAGTCCTCGACAGATATCCAACTATGGCTACACCTTC
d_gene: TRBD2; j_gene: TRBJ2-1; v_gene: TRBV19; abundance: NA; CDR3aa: CASSSGGGLYNEQFF; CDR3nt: TGTGCCAGCTCCTCGGGGGGGGGCTTATACAATGAGCAGTTCTTC
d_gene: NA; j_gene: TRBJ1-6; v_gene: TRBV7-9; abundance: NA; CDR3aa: CASSPRSGDNSPLHF; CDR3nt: TGTGCCAGCAGCCCCCGTTCGGGGGATAATTCACCCCTCCACTTT
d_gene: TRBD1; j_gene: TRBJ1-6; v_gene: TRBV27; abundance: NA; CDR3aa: CASSLGTGRNSPLHF; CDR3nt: TGTGCCAGCAGTTTAGGGACAGGGCGTAATTCACCCCTCCACTTT
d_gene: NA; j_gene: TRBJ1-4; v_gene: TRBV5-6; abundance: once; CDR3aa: CASSRGVSEKLFF; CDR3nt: TGTGCCAGCAGTCGGGGGGTTTCTGAAAAACTGTTTTTT
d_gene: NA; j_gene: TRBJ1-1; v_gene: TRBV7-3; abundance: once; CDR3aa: CAPGPAPHRGKTFF; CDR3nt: TGTGCCCCGGGGCCAGCACCGCATCGGGGGAAGACTTTCTTT
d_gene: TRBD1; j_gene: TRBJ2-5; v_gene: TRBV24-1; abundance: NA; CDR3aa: CATSHTGGQETQYF; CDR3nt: TGTGCCACCAGCCATACAGGGGGGCAAGAGACCCAGTACTTC
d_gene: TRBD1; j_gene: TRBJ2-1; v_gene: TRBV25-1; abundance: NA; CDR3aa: CASGQGTEQFF; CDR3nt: TGTGCCAGCGGACAGGGAACTGAGCAGTTCTTC
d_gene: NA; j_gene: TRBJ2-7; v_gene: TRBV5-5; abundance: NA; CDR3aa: CASSSPWRGHSYEQYF; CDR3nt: TGTGCCAGCAGCTCCCCCTGGAGGGGGCATTCCTACGAGCAGTACTTC
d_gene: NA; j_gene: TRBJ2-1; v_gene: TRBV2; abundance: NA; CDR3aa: CASSELSSYNEQFF; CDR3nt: TGTGCCAGCAGTGAATTGAGCTCCTACAATGAGCAGTTCTTC
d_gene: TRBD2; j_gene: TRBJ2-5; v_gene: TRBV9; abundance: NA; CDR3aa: CASSRLAGGQETQYF; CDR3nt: TGTGCCAGCAGCCGACTAGCGGGGGGGCAAGAGACCCAGTACTTC
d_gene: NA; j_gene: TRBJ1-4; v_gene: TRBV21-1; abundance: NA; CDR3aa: CASSKGGEPGLTNEKLFF; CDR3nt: TGTGCCAGCAGCAAAGGGGGGGAACCGGGACTCACTAATGAAAAACTGTTTTTT
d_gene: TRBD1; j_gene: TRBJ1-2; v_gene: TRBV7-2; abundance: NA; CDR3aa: CASSLSRTGAGYGYTF; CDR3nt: TGTGCCAGCAGCCTTTCCCGGACAGGGGCGGGCTATGGCTACACCTTC
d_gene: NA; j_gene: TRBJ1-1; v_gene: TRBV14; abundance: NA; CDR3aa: CASSHFTGQMNTEAFF; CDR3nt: TGTGCCAGCAGCCACTTCACAGGGCAGATGAACACTGAAGCTTTCTTT
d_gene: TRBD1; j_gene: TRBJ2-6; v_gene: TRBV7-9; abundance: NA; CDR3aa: CASSRPGTGSGANVLTF; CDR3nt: TGTGCCAGCAGCCGTCCCGGGACAGGATCCGGGGCCAACGTCCTGACTTTC
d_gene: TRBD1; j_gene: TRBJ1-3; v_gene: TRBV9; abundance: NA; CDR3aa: CASSAPTGALPSGNTIYF; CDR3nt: TGTGCCAGCAGCGCACCGACAGGGGCCCTGCCCTCTGGAAACACCATATATTTT
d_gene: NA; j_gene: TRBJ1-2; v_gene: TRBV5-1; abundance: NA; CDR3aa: CASKVGASHNGYTF; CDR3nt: TGCGCCAGCAAGGTGGGAGCAAGCCATAATGGCTACACCTTC
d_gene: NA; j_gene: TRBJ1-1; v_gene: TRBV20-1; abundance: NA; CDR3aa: CSAKYGEAFF; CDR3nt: TGCAGTGCTAAGTACGGGGAAGCTTTCTTT
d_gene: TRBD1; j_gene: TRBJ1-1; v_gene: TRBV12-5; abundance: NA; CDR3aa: CASGPPGQATEAFF; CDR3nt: TGTGCTAGTGGCCCTCCGGGACAGGCCACTGAAGCTTTCTTT
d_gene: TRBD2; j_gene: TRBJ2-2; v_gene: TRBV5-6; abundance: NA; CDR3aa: CASREGLGMPGELFF; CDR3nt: TGTGCCAGCCGGGAGGGACTAGGAATGCCCGGGGAGCTGTTTTTT
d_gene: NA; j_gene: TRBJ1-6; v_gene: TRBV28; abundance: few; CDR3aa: CASSLSGPSSYNSPLHF; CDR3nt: TGTGCCAGCAGTTTGTCAGGCCCGAGCTCCTATAATTCACCCCTCCACTTT
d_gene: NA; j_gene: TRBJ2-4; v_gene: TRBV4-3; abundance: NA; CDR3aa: CASSQGRGIKNIQYF; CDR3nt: TGCGCCAGCAGCCAAGGGAGGGGAATCAAAAACATTCAGTACTTC
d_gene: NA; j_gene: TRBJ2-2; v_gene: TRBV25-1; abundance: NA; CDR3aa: CASSAGTSHTGELFF; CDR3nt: TGTGCCAGCAGTGCAGGGACATCCCACACCGGGGAGCTGTTTTTT
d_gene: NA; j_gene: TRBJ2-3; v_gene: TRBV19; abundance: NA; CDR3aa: CASSDGTSIFTDTQYF; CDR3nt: TGTGCCAGTAGCGATGGGACATCCATATTCACAGATACGCAGTATTTT
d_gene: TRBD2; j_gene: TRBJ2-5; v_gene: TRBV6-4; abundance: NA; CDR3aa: CASSDSTSGGAETQYF; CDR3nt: TGTGCCAGCAGTGACTCGACTAGCGGGGGGGCCGAGACCCAGTACTTC
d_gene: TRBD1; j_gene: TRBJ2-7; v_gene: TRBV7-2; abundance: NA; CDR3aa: CASRTGQGYEQYF; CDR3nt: TGTGCCAGCCGGACGGGACAGGGTTACGAGCAGTACTTC